These 25 T cell receptor beta chains came from one sample sequenced in a study of CD8+CD57+ T cells in acquired aplastic anemia (dated by TCRdb to the late 2010s). Instrument on record: Illumina HiSeq 2000. Genomic DNA served as template for TCR beta VDJ combination and CDR3 sequence profiling. Starting from the raw public reads, TCRdb applied fastp trimming at Q25, assembled clones with MiXCR and retained in-frame beta chains. Identical CDR3 proteins give one entry, which carries the most common genes and DNA. Counted in this sample were roughly 200,000 distinct CDR3 sequences; approximately 60% of them appeared once. About 60% of the sample lies in the top ten. The patients picked for sequencing were ones in whom flow cytometry had shown an expansion of CD8+CD57+ cells. Sequencing was done on a sample of sorted CD4+, CD8+, or CD8+CD57+ T cells (not recorded which) from PBMCs. The receptors were sampled from a human donor with aplastic anemia.

Concerning this clonotype itself: An end of the junction does not agree with germline; a read error may underlie this. V usage is TRBV7-9 and J usage is TRBJ1-1, with D possibly being TRBD1 (5 bases). The germline V gene has CDR1 SEHNR and CDR2 FQNEAQ (reference sequence). The CDR3 totals 14 residues. The CDR3 spells CASSIAGQGREAFF. CDR3 nucleotides: TGTGCCAGCAGCATAGCCGGCCAGGGAAGAGAAGCTTTCTTT.

This rearrangement joins TRBV5-1 to TRBJ1-3, with 7 nucleotides matching TRBD1. CDR3 length: 15 residues. CDR1 and CDR2 from the germline V gene are SGHRS and YFSETQ. The V segment lost 4 bases and the J segment 0 bases; nucleotides outside the gene matches: 4. CDR3 sequence reads: CASSGGTASGNTIYF. The CDR3 region has the DNA TGCGCCAGCAGCGGTGGGACAGCCTCTGGAAACACCATATATTTT.

Regarding this clonotype: A read error may produce the germline difference seen at one junction end. CDR3 sequence: CTSSIRRGSNQPQHF. In DNA form, the CDR3 reads TGTACCAGTAGTATTCGCAGGGGTAGCAATCAGCCCCAGCATTTT. The chain combines TRBV19 with TRBJ1-5, with D possibly being TRBD1 (6 bases). CDR3 size: 15 residues. CDR1 and CDR2 from the germline V gene are LNHDA and SQIVND (reference sequence).

The chain carries TRBV28 and TRBJ2-5; D unresolved. Germline V gene lookup returns CDR1 MDHEN and CDR2 SYDVKM. CDR3 length equals 15 residues. The germline V and J ends were trimmed by 5 bases and 5 bases, with 18 bases remaining between them. The CDR3 sequence: CASSLVEPGTETQYF. CDR3 bases: TGTGCCAGCAGTCTTGTAGAGCCTGGAACGGAGACCCAGTACTTC.

The chain combines TRBV10-3 with TRBJ2-7; D not resolved. Between the trimmed V and J ends, which lost 2 bases and 5 bases, there was a span of 4 bases. CDR1 ENHRY and CDR2 SYGVKD come from the germline V gene. This CDR3 contains 11 residues. The CDR3 region has the DNA TGTGCCATCAGTGAGGGGGACGAGCAGTACTTC. Translated, it gives CAISEGDEQYF.

The V gene is TRBV7-9, the J gene TRBJ2-3; TRBD2 aligns across 10 bases. Looked up from germline, CDR1 is SEHNR and CDR2 is FQNEAQ (reference sequence). The CDR3 contains 13 residues. With V trimmed by 5 bases and J by 11 bases, 7 bases remained unmatched. CDR3 protein: CASSPEREGRQYF. Here the CDR3 DNA reads TGTGCCAGCAGCCCCGAGCGGGAGGGCCGGCAGTATTTT.

Regarding this clonotype: A much larger clone sits a single nucleotide away, making a read error possible. The rearrangement uses TRBV29-1 and TRBJ1-1, with 7 nucleotides matching TRBD1. There are 13 residues in the CDR3. Germline V gene lookup returns CDR1 SQVTM and CDR2 ANQGSEA. CDR3 coding DNA: TGCAGCGTTGGGGGACAGATGAACGCTGAAGCTTTCTTT. Its translation: CSVGGQMNAEAFF.

The chain uses TRBV7-9 and TRBJ2-7; a weak D match, TRBD1 (7 bases). The CDR3 is 14 residues long. Germline V gives CDR1 SEHNR, CDR2 FQNEAQ (reference sequence). Trimming removed 4 bases at V and 4 bases at J, with 14 bases between. In DNA, the CDR3 is TGTGCCAGCAGCTCCGCGGGACAGTTGTACGAGCAGTACTTC. This gives the protein CASSSAGQLYEQYF.

The rearrangement links TRBV19 to TRBJ1-1; D may be TRBD1 (6 bases). V lost 5 bases and J 5 bases, leaving 12 bases between the germline ends. The germline V gene has CDR1 LNHDA and CDR2 SQIVND (reference sequence). This CDR3 spans 13 amino acids. The CDR3 DNA reads TGTGCCAGTAGTGCCGGACAGATTACTGAAGCTTTCTTT. It encodes CASSAGQITEAFF.

This clonotype has just a few counts. The chain has TRBV2 and TRBJ1-5; perhaps TRBD1 as D (5 bases). Trimming shortened V by 6 bases and J by 3 bases, and 12 bases separated the two germline ends. The CDR3 has 14 amino acids. Germline V lookup: CDR1 SNHLY, CDR2 FYNNEI. The CDR3 DNA reads TGTGCCAGCAGCCAAGCAGGGAACAATCAGCCCCAGCATTTT. Translated: CASSQAGNNQPQHF.

The chain links TRBV20-1 to TRBJ1-5; a possible D gene is TRBD1 (6 bases). The germline gives CDR1 DFQATT, CDR2 SNEGSKA (reference sequence). This CDR3 is built from 12 residues. The germline V and J ends were trimmed by 6 bases and 7 bases, with 13 bases remaining between them. CDR3 amino acids: CSALQGGQPQHF. The CDR3 DNA follows: TGCAGTGCCCTACAGGGTGGGCAGCCCCAGCATTTT.

The chain has TRBV2 and TRBJ1-4; TRBD1 is a possible D gene (6 bases). Trimming shortened V by 8 bases and J by 8 bases, and 15 bases separated the two germline ends. CDR1 and CDR2 from the germline V gene are SNHLY and FYNNEI. There are 13 residues in the CDR3. CDR3 nucleotide sequence: TGTGCCAGCTCGTACAGGGTGGGAGAAAAACTGTTTTTT. Encoded protein: CASSYRVGEKLFF. Full variable domain (outside the CDR3, taken from reference TRBV2 and TRBJ1-4): EPEVTQTPSHQVTQMGQEVILRCVPISNHLYFYWYRQILGQKVEFLVSFYNNEISEKSEIFDDQFSVERPDGSNFTLKIRSTKLEDSAMYFCASSYRVGEKLFFGSGTQLSVL.

J is TRBJ2-3 and V is TRBV9; the D is unclear. CDR1 and CDR2 from the germline V gene are SGDLS and YYNGEE. The CDR3 runs to 15 residues. V lost 0 bases and J 2 bases, leaving 10 bases between the germline ends. The CDR3: CASSVGGRITDTQYF. The CDR3 region has the DNA TGTGCCAGCAGCGTAGGTGGCAGAATCACAGATACGCAGTATTTT.

This clonotype was counted between two and nine times. The chain employs TRBV11-2 and TRBJ1-5, with no clear D. Germline CDR1 is SGHAT and CDR2 is FQNNGV. This CDR3 comprises 13 residues. Trimming removed 6 bases from V and 1 base from J, with 7 bases in between. In DNA, the CDR3 is TGTGCCAGCAGTTTGGCGAGCAATCAGCCCCAGCATTTT. This translates into CASSLASNQPQHF.

This chain joins TRBV9 and TRBJ1-1; the match to TRBD1 covers 7 bases. The CDR3 has 18 residues. Germline CDR1 reads SGDLS; CDR2 reads YYNGEE. Trimming took 5 bases from V and 0 from J; bases not matched to a gene: 16. This CDR3 reads CASSYERQGGTMNTEAFF. The CDR3 nucleotides read TGTGCCAGCAGTTACGAGAGACAGGGTGGGACCATGAACACTGAAGCTTTCTTT.

This CDR3 reads CATSDPVLYGYTF. In DNA form, the CDR3 reads TGTGCCACCAGTGACCCGGTCCTTTATGGCTACACCTTC. The chain carries TRBV24-1 and TRBJ1-2, with D uncertain. Trimming took off 4 bases at V and 5 bases at J, with 10 bases between the two ends. CDR3 length: 13 residues. Germline CDR1 reads KGHDR; CDR2 reads SFDVKD.

The chain couples TRBV10-3 to TRBJ2-7; 9 bases line up with TRBD2. V was clipped by 2 bases and J by 5 bases; unmatched bases: 7. CDR3 length equals 15 residues. Germline loops: CDR1 ENHRY, CDR2 SYGVKD. The CDR3: CAISEPGLAVNEQYF. DNA for the CDR3: TGTGCCATCAGTGAGCCGGGACTAGCAGTCAACGAGCAGTACTTC.

This clonotype was detected many times. CDR3 region: CASSISGVSPLHF. The CDR3 bases are TGTGCCAGCAGTATTTCAGGCGTCTCACCCCTCCACTTT. The chain is built from TRBV27 and TRBJ1-6; D ambiguous. The germline CDR1 and CDR2 sequences are MNHEY and SMNVEV (reference sequence). V lost 5 bases, J lost 10 bases, and 12 bases lay in between. The CDR3 extends over 13 amino acids.

This rearrangement joins TRBV20-1 to TRBJ2-7; a possible D gene is TRBD1 (6 bases). This CDR3 comprises 12 residues. Trimming stripped 5 bases from V and 7 bases from J, with 15 bases between. Looked up from germline, CDR1 is DFQATT and CDR2 is SNEGSKA (reference sequence). The chain's CDR3 is CSAGSHRAEQYF. The CDR3 bases are TGCAGTGCTGGATCCCACAGGGCAGAGCAGTACTTC.

The chain couples TRBV7-6 to TRBJ2-6, with D unclear. V was clipped by 3 bases and J by 0 bases, with 6 bases between them. Germline V CDR1 and CDR2: SGHVS, FNYEAQ. The CDR3 sequence is 15 residues long. The CDR3 sequence is CASSFEDSGANVLTF. CDR3 bases: TGTGCCAGCAGCTTCGAGGACTCTGGGGCCAACGTCCTGACTTTC. The whole variable domain, remainder taken from reference TRBV7-6 and TRBJ2-6, is GAGVSQSPRYKVTKRGQDVALRCDPISGHVSLYWYRQALGQGPEFLTYFNYEAQQDKSGLPNDRFSAERPEGSISTLTIQRTEQRDSAMYRCASSFEDSGANVLTFGAGSRLTVL.

The CDR3 region is CASSTFRVQGRETQYF. Written as DNA, the CDR3 is TGTGCCAGCAGCACCTTCCGGGTCCAGGGACGAGAGACCCAGTACTTC. The chain recombines TRBV7-8 with TRBJ2-5; TRBD1 or TRBD2 may be the D gene (5 bases each). The CDR3 sequence is 16 residues long. V lost 5 bases to trimming and J lost 4 bases, with 20 bases between them. CDR1 is SGHVS, CDR2 FQNEAQ, per germline.

For this clonotype: This may be a read error, as it is one base from a much larger clone. J is TRBJ2-1 and V is TRBV5-6, with 9 bases lining up with TRBD1. V gave up 3 bases and J gave up 10 bases; unmatched junction bases: 8. In germline, CDR1 is SGHDT, CDR2 YYEEEE. The length of the CDR3 is 14 residues. The CDR3 DNA sequence: TGTGCCAGCAGCTCCGGGACAGGGTATTACGAGCAGTTCTTC. It codes for CASSSGTGYYEQFF.

The chain uses TRBV5-4 and TRBJ2-3; unclear D gene. V was trimmed by 2 bases and J by 0 bases, leaving 10 bases between them. Germline values: CDR1 SGHNT, CDR2 YYREEE (reference sequence). The CDR3 totals 15 residues. The CDR3 here is CASSFFPQSTDTQYF. As DNA, the CDR3 is TGTGCCAGCAGCTTTTTCCCCCAAAGCACAGATACGCAGTATTTT.

This clonotype was seen once. V gene TRBV15 combines with J gene TRBJ2-3; D uncertain. V was clipped by 1 base and J by 6 bases, with 11 bases between them. The germline V gene has CDR1 LNHNV and CDR2 YYDKDF (reference sequence). The CDR3 spans 14 residues. CDR3 amino acids: CATSRVVMGDTQYF. CDR3 DNA: TGTGCCACCAGCAGAGTAGTAATGGGGGATACGCAGTATTTT.

The chain has TRBV3-1 and TRBJ2-3, with 8 nucleotides matching TRBD2. Germline values: CDR1 LGHDT, CDR2 YNNKEL (reference sequence). The CDR3 sequence is 16 residues long. Trimming cost V 0 bases and J 2 bases; bases outside gene matches: 4. The CDR3 nucleotides read TGTGCCAGCAGCCAAGAGCGGGGGGCAATCACAGATACGCAGTATTTT. Its protein is CASSQERGAITDTQYF.